This TCR beta chain was identified during a study of T cell responses to AZD1222 COVID-19 vaccine. Profiling relied on immunoSEQ multiplex PCR, and the TCRdb table lists in-frame clones only, not all of them. The table includes 200,000 to 250,000 clones, approximately 94% detected once. V lost 6 bases to trimming and J lost 8 bases, with 13 bases between them. This CDR3 comprises 11 residues. CDR1 and CDR2 from the germline V gene are DFQATT and SNEGSKA (reference sequence). General observations from the study: Regions 160-218 and 743-854 dominated among vaccine-associated CD4 TCRs spanning spike. Close to half of all spike-specific TCRs reportedly target regions of the variants that are unmutated. The peak T cell response came first, and repertoires were sampled only after it.

There are a few counts of this clone. Its specificity is unknown. J is TRBJ1-2 and V is TRBV20-1; a possible D gene is TRBD1 (5 bases). The TCR originated in an adult in good health. The specimen comprised peripheral blood, sampled on day 0 of MenACWY control vaccination. CDR3 protein: CSAQGVGGYTF. The CDR3 coding sequence is TGCAGTGCCCAGGGAGTAGGAGGCTACACCTTC.